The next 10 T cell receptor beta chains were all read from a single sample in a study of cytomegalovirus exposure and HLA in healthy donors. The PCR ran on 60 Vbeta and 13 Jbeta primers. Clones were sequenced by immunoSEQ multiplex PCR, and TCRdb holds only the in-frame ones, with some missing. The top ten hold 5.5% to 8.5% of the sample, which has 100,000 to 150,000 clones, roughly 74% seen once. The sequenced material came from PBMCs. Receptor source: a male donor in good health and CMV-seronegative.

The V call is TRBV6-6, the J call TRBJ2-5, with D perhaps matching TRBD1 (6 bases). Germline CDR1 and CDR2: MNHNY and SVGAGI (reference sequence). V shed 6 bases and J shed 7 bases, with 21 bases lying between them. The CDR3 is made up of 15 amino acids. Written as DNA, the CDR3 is TGTGCCAGCAGCACCGACAGGCGTGGTATCGGGACCCAGTACTTC. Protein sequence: CASSTDRRGIGTQYF.

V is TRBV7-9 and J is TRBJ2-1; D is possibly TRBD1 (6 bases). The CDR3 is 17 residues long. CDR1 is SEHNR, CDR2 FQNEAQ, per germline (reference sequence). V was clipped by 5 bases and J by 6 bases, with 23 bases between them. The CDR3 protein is CASSPIAGTSLGNEQFF. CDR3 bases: TGTGCCAGCAGCCCCATCGCCGGGACATCACTGGGCAATGAGCAGTTCTTC.

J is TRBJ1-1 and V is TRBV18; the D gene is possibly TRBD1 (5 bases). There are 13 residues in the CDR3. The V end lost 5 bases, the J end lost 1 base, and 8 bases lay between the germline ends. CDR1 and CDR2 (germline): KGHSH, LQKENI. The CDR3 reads CASSADRNTEAFF. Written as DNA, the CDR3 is TGTGCCAGCTCAGCCGACAGGAACACTGAAGCTTTCTTT.

The CDR3 is CASGGNIGSGNEQFF. CDR3 in DNA: TGTGCCAGCGGGGGGAATATCGGGTCGGGCAATGAGCAGTTCTTC. The V gene is TRBV6-5, the J gene TRBJ2-1; weak D call: TRBD2 (6 bases). CDR1 and CDR2 from the germline V gene are MNHEY and SVGAGI. The CDR3 covers 15 residues. V dropped 8 bases and J dropped 6 bases, with 20 bases sitting between them.

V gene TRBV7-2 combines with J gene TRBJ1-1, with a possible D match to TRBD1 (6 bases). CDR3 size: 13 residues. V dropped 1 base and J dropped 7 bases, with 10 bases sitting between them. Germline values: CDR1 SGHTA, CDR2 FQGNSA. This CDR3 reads CASSLVGRGEAFF. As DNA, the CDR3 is TGTGCCAGCAGCTTAGTTGGCAGGGGTGAAGCTTTCTTT.

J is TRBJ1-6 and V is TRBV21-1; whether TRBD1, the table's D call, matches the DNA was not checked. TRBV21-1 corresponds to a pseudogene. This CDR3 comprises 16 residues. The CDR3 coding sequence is TGTGCCAGCAGCAAAGCTGCACAGGGGAATAATTCACCCCTCCACTTT. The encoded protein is CASSKAAQGNNSPLHF.

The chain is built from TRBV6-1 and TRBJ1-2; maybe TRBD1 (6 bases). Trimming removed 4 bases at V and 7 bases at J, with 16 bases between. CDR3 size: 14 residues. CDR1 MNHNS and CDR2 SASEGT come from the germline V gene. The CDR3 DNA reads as TGTGCCAGCAGTGCGCAGGACAGTAAGCCTGGCTACACCTTC. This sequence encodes CASSAQDSKPGYTF.

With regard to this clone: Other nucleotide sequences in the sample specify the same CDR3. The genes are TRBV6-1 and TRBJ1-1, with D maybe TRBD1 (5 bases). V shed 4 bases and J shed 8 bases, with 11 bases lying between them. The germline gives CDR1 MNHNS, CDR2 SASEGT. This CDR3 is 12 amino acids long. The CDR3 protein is CASSARQFEAFF. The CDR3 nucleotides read TGTGCCAGCAGTGCCCGACAGTTCGAAGCTTTCTTT.

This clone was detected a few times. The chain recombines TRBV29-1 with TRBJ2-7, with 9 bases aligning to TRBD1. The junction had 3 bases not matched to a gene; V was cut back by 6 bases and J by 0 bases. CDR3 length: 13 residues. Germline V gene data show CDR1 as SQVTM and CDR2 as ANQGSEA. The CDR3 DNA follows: TGCAGCGTCCGGGACAGGGTCTCCTACGAGCAGTACTTC. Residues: CSVRDRVSYEQYF.

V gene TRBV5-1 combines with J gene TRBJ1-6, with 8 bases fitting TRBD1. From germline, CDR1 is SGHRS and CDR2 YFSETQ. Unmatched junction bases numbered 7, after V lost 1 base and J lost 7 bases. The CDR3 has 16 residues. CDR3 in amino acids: CASSLSQGATNSPLHF. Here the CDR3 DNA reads TGCGCCAGCAGCTTGTCTCAGGGGGCTACAAATTCACCCCTCCACTTT.